This T cell receptor beta chain derives from a study of blood T cell repertoires in COVID-19. Overall study: Acute-phase and convalescent COVID-19 samples originated in the United States, Italy and Spain. The analysed material was cDNA or gDNA that came from T cells, B-cell-depleted T cells, or PBMCs.

Which cohort a participant joined came from the clinical history participants gave. In the authors' workflow: How many nucleated cells were present was estimated from reference gene primer amplification. Profiling relied on immunoSEQ multiplex PCR, and the TCRdb table lists in-frame clones only, not all of them. The V and J calls and clone size were taken over from that table, and D and trimming were inferred from the DNA. Found here are approximately 360,000 clones, 83% of them singletons; the top ten hold over 4.5%. Sample: PBMCs or T cells enriched from blood (not recorded which). The TCR comes from a woman aged 50 to 60 who had recovered from COVID-19.

For the CDR3, the DNA is TGTGCCAGCAGTGAAAGGCGGGGGAAGGGTCAGCCCCAGCATTTT. This codes for CASSERRGKGQPQHF. The chain combines TRBV6-1 with TRBJ1-5; TRBD1 is a possible D gene (5 bases). CDR3 length: 15 amino acids. V was shortened by 2 bases and J by 6 bases, with 14 bases between the two germline ends. Germline V gives CDR1 MNHNS, CDR2 SASEGT.